The 12 T cell receptor beta chains given below trace back to one sample, sequenced in a study of cytomegalovirus exposure and HLA in healthy donors. The primer mix had 60 Vbeta and 13 Jbeta primers. Sequenced by immunoSEQ multiplex PCR; TCRdb stores in-frame clones only, minus some. Of around 100,000 clones listed, 65% are singletons. Sequenced sample: PBMCs. Receptors were obtained from a man aged 30-40 years in good health and CMV-seropositive.

This chain joins TRBV7-9 and TRBJ2-7; no definite D call. V gave up 0 bases and J gave up 2 bases, with 8 bases separating them. Germline loops: CDR1 SEHNR, CDR2 FQNEAQ (reference sequence). This CDR3 spans 14 amino acids. CDR3 region: CASSLATATYEQYF. CDR3 sequence (DNA): TGTGCCAGCAGCTTAGCAACAGCCACCTACGAGCAGTACTTC.

There are a few counts of this clone. The chain links TRBV5-4 to TRBJ2-1; TRBD1 matches 8 bases. In germline, CDR1 is SGHNT, CDR2 YYREEE (reference sequence). Losses at the gene ends were 3 bases for V and 6 bases for J; bases not matched to a gene: 8. CDR3 size: 15 residues. CDR3 nucleotides: TGTGCCAGCAGCTCTGAGACAGGGGCGGTCAATGAGCAGTTCTTC. It translates to CASSSETGAVNEQFF.

The rearrangement uses TRBV19 and TRBJ1-5; D ambiguous. This CDR3 is 12 amino acids long. Germline CDR1 is LNHDA and CDR2 is SQIVND (reference sequence). V was shortened by 1 base and J by 7 bases, with 5 bases between the two germline ends. Here the CDR3 reads CASSIGLQPQHF. In nucleotides, the CDR3 is TGTGCCAGTAGTATAGGGCTCCAGCCCCAGCATTTT.

The chain recombines TRBV18 with TRBJ1-6; 7 nucleotides match TRBD1. The CDR3 runs 13 residues. V was pared by 5 bases and J by 7 bases, with 2 bases of the junction left unmatched. Germline CDR1 KGHSH, CDR2 LQKENI. The CDR3 loop is CASSGTDNSPLHF. CDR3 nucleotides: TGTGCCAGCTCAGGGACAGACAATTCACCCCTCCACTTT.

This chain connects TRBV5-1 to TRBJ1-1, with D possibly matching TRBD1 (6 bases). This CDR3 contains 12 residues. Germline-derived CDR1 and CDR2 are SGHRS and YFSETQ. The ends were cut back, 1 base at V and 5 bases at J, with 6 bases in the middle. The CDR3 nucleotides read TGCGCCAGCAGCTTGACAGGGACTGAAGCTTTCTTT. It encodes CASSLTGTEAFF.

The chain is built from TRBV18 and TRBJ1-3; D is possibly TRBD1 (5 bases). Trimming took off 6 bases at V and 0 bases at J, with 15 bases between the two ends. The V gene's germline CDR1 is KGHSH and CDR2 LQKENI. This CDR3 is 16 amino acids long. The CDR3 here is CASSPTDPYSGNTIYF. CDR3 in DNA: TGTGCCAGCTCCCCGACAGACCCATACTCTGGAAACACCATATATTTT.

This clone was found once. The genes are TRBV11-3 and TRBJ2-2, with D possibly being TRBD1 (6 bases). Germline CDR1 and CDR2: SGHNT and YENEEA. The CDR3 runs to 14 residues. The V end was cut by 5 bases, the J end by 4 bases, with 11 bases between. CDR3 region: CASSITGFTGELFF. The CDR3, as DNA: TGTGCCAGCAGCATTACAGGGTTCACCGGGGAGCTGTTTTTT.

V usage is TRBV5-1 and J usage is TRBJ2-2; 9 bases are a match to TRBD1. The length of the CDR3 is 15 residues. Germline assignment: CDR1 SGHRS and CDR2 YFSETQ. Unmatched junction bases numbered 7, after V lost 7 bases and J lost 3 bases. The CDR3 region is CASRRTGDYTGELFF. The CDR3 DNA sequence: TGCGCCAGCCGTAGGACAGGGGATTACACCGGGGAGCTGTTTTTT.

The rearrangement joins TRBV10-3 to TRBJ2-1, with D tentatively TRBD2 (5 bases). Trimming pared 3 bases from V and 15 bases from J, leaving 15 bases between. CDR1 is ENHRY, CDR2 SYGVKD, per germline. CDR3 length equals 12 residues. CDR3 region: CAISEISSGPFF. CDR3 bases: TGTGCCATCAGTGAAATTAGCAGCGGTCCGTTCTTC.

In this sample, this clone turned up a few times. The chain carries TRBV13 and TRBJ1-1, with 7 positions matching TRBD1. This CDR3 contains 14 residues. Trimming took 8 bases from V and 1 from J; bases not matched to a gene: 7. Looked up from germline, CDR1 is PRHDT and CDR2 is FYEKMQ (reference sequence). CDR3 region: CASRGTVRNTEAFF. The CDR3 DNA reads TGTGCCAGCCGAGGGACAGTCAGGAACACTGAAGCTTTCTTT.

This clone was detected a few times. The chain recombines TRBV15 with TRBJ1-6, with 10 bases that match TRBD1. Germline V lookup: CDR1 LNHNV, CDR2 YYDKDF (reference sequence). The CDR3 length is 17 residues. V shed 0 bases and J 7 bases; nucleotides not matched to a gene: 6. The CDR3 DNA reads as TGTGCCACCAGCAGAGATCTACCGGGACAGGGGAATTCACCCCTCCACTTT. This encodes CATSRDLPGQGNSPLHF.

This chain's CDR3 is CASRVQGEAGANVLTF. In nucleotides, the CDR3 is TGCGCCAGCAGGGTACAGGGAGAAGCTGGGGCCAACGTCCTGACTTTC. The chain has TRBV5-1 and TRBJ2-6, with D perhaps TRBD1 (6 bases). V lost 5 bases, J lost 2 bases, and 14 bases lay in between. CDR1 is SGHRS, CDR2 YFSETQ, per germline. This CDR3 contains 16 residues.